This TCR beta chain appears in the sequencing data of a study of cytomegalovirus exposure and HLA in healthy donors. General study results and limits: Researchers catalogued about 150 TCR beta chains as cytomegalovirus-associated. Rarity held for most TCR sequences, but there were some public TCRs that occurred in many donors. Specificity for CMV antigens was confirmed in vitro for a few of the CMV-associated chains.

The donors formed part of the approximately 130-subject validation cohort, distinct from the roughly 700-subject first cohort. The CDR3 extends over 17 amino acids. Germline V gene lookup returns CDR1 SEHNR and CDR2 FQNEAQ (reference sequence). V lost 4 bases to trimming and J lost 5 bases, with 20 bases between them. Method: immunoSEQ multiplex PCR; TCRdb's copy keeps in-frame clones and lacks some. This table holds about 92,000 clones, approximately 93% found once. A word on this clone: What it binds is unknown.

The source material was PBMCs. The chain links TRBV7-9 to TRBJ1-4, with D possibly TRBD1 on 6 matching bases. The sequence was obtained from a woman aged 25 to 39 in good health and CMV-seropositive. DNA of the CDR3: TGTGCCAGCAGCTCCGGACATCGGACAGACTGGAATGAAAAACTGTTTTTT. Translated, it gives CASSSGHRTDWNEKLFF.